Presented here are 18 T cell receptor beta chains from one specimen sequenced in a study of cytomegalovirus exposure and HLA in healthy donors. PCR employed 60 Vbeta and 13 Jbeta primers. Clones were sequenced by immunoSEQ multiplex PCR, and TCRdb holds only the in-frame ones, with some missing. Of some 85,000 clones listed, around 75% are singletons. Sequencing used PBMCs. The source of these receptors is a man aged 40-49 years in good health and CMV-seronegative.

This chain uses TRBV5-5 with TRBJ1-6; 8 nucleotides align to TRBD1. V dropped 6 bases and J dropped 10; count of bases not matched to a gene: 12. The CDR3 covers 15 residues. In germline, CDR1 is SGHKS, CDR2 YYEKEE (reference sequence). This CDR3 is CASTLGQGRESPLHF. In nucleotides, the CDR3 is TGTGCCAGCACCTTAGGACAGGGCAGAGAATCACCCCTCCACTTT.

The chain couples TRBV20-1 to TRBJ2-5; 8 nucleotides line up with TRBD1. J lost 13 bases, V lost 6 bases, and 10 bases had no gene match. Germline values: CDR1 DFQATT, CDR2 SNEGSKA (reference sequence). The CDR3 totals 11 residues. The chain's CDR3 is CSAPGQGVLYF. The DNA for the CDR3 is TGCAGTGCCCCCGGACAGGGAGTCCTGTACTTC.

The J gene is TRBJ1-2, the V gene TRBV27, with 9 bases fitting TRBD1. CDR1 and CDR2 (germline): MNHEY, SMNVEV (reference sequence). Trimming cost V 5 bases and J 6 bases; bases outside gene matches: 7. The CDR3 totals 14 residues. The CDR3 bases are TGTGCCAGCAGTCATACCGGGACAGGGAATGGCTACACCTTC. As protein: CASSHTGTGNGYTF.

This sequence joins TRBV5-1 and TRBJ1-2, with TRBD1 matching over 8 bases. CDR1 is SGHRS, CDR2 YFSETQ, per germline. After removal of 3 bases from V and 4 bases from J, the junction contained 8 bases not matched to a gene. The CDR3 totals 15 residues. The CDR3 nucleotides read TGCGCCAGCAGCTCGAACAGGGGGGATGGCTATGGCTACACCTTC. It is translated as CASSSNRGDGYGYTF. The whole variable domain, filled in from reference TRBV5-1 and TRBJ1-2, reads KAGVTQTPRYLIKTRGQQVTLSCSPISGHRSVSWYQQTPGQGLQFLFEYFSETQRNKGNFPGRFSGRQFSNSRSEMNVSTLELGDSALYLCASSSNRGDGYGYTFGSGTRLTVV.

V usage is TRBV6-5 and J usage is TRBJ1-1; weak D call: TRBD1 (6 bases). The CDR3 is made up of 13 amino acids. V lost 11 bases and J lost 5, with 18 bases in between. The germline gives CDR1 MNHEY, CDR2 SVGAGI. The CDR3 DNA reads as TGTGCCGCGATCCAAACAGGGCGAACTGAAGCTTTCTTT. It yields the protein CAAIQTGRTEAFF.

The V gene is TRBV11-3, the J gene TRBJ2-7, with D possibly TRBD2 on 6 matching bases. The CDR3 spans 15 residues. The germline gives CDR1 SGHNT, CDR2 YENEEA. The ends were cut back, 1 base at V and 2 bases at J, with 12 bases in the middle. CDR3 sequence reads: CASSLGVSGAYEQYF. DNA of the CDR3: TGTGCCAGCAGCTTAGGTGTTAGCGGTGCCTACGAGCAGTACTTC.

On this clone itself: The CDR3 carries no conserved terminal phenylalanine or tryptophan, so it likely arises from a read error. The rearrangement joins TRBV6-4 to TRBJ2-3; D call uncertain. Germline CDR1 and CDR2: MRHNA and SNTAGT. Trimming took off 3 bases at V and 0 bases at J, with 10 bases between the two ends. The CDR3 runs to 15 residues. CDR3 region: CASSEDGASTDTQYL. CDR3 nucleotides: TGTGCCAGCAGTGAAGATGGTGCGAGCACAGATACGCAGTATCTT.

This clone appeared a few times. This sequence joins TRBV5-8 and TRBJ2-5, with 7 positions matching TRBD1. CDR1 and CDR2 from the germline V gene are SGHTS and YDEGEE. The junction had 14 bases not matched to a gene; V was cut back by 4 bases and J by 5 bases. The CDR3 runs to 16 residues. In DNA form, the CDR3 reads TGTGCCAGCAGCGTCCGGACAGTCCCCAGGGGGGAGACCCAGTACTTC. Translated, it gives CASSVRTVPRGETQYF.

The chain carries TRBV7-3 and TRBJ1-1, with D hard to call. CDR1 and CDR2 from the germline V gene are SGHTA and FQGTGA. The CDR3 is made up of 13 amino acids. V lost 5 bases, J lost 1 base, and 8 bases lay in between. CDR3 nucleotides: TGTGCCAGCAGCCTTCCTTCGAACACTGAAGCTTTCTTT. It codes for CASSLPSNTEAFF.

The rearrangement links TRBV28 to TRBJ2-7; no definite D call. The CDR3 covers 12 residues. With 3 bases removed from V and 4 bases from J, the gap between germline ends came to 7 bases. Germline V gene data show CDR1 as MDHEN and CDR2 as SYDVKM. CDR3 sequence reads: CASSFSVYEQYF. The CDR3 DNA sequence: TGTGCCAGCAGTTTTAGTGTGTACGAGCAGTACTTC.

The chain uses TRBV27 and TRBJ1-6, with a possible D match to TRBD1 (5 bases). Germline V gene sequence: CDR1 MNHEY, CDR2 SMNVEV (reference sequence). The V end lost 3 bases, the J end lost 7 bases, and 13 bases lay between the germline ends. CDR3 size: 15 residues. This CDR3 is CASSFGGAENSPLHF. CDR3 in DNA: TGTGCCAGCAGTTTCGGAGGGGCTGAGAATTCACCCCTCCACTTT.

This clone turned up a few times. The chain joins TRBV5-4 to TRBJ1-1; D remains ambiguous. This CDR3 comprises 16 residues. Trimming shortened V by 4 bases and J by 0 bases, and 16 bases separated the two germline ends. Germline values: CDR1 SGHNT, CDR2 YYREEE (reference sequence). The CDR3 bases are TGTGCCAGCAGCCTATCCTTGGGAGGGATGAACACTGAAGCTTTCTTT. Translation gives CASSLSLGGMNTEAFF. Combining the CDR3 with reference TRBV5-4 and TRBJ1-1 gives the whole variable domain ETGVTQSPTHLIKTRGQQVTLRCSSQSGHNTVSWYQQALGQGPQFIFQYYREEENGRGNFPPRFSGLQFPNYSSELNVNALELDDSALYLCASSLSLGGMNTEAFFGQGTRLTVV.

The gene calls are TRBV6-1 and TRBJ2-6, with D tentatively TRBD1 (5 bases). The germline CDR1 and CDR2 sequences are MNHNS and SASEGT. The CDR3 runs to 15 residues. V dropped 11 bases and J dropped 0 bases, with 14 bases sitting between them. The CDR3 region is CAGHGPISGANVLTF. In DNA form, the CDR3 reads TGTGCCGGACATGGACCGATCTCTGGGGCCAACGTCCTGACTTTC.

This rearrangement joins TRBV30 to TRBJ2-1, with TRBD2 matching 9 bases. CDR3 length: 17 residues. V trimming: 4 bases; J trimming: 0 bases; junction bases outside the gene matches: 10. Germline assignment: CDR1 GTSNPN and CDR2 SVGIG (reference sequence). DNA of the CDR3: TGTGCCTGGATTAAAGCGGGGGGTCTAAGCTCCTACAATGAGCAGTTCTTC. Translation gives CAWIKAGGLSSYNEQFF.

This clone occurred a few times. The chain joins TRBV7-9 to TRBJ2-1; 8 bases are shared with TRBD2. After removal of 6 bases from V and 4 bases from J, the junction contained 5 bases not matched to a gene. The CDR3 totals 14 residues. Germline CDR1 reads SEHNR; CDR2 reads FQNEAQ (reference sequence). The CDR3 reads CASRGVAGYNEQFF. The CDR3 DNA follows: TGTGCCAGCAGGGGAGTAGCGGGGTACAATGAGCAGTTCTTC.

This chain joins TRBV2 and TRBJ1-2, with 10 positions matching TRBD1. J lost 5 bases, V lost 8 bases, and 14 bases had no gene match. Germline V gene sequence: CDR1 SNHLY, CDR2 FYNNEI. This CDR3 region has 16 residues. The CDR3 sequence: CASPATGGFPTYGYTF. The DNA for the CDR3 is TGTGCCAGCCCGGCGACAGGGGGCTTCCCTACGTATGGCTACACCTTC.

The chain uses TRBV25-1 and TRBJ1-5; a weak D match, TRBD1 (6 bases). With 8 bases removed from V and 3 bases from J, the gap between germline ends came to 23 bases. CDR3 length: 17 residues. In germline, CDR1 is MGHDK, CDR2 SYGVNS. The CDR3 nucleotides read TGTGCCAGCTCGGAGCCCAGGGGTTATGGCTCCAATCAGCCCCAGCATTTT. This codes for CASSEPRGYGSNQPQHF.

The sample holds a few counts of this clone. CDR3 DNA sequence: TGTGCCAGCAGTGAAAGGGGGCCCTACGAGCAGTACTTC. Translating gives CASSERGPYEQYF. This chain connects TRBV6-1 to TRBJ2-7; 7 bases align to TRBD1. This CDR3 has 13 amino acids. The trim removed 2 bases at V and 2 bases at J, leaving 0 bases unmatched. Germline loops: CDR1 MNHNS, CDR2 SASEGT.